Following are 19 T cell receptor beta chains from one sample sequenced in a study of T cell changes during pregnancy in multiple sclerosis. Here immunoSEQ multiplex PCR was the method, and the copy in TCRdb shows in-frame clones only, minus some. The sample lists tens of thousands of clones, approximately 91% occurring once. Sequencing was performed on peripheral blood, taken in the third trimester of pregnancy. The receptors were gathered from a female donor with multiple sclerosis, enrolled in a pregnancy study.

This CDR3 reads CASSLGHINYGYTF. The CDR3 DNA is TGTGCCAGTAGTTTGGGACACATTAACTATGGCTACACCTTC. The J gene is TRBJ1-2, the V gene TRBV19, with a tentative D call TRBD1 (6 bases). In germline, CDR1 is LNHDA, CDR2 SQIVND (reference sequence). The CDR3 is made up of 14 amino acids. V dropped 5 bases and J dropped 1 base, with 11 bases sitting between them.

V and J are TRBV4-3 and TRBJ2-1, with unresolved D. This CDR3 comprises 19 residues. Germline assignment: CDR1 LGHNA and CDR2 YSLEER. The V end was cut by 2 bases, the J end by 1 base, with 21 bases between. The chain's CDR3 is CASSQLSRISATSYNEQFF. The CDR3 region has the DNA TGCGCCAGCAGCCAACTCAGCAGGATCTCTGCGACGTCCTACAATGAGCAGTTCTTC.

This chain links TRBV5-1 with TRBJ2-1; 8 bases agree with TRBD1. This CDR3 is 15 amino acids long. The germline V gene has CDR1 SGHRS and CDR2 YFSETQ. With 4 bases clipped from V and 4 bases from J, the junction kept 7 bases outside the gene matches. CDR3 sequence reads: CASSPSGQVYNEQFF. In DNA, the CDR3 is TGCGCCAGCAGCCCCTCGGGACAGGTTTACAATGAGCAGTTCTTC.

The rearrangement joins TRBV5-4 to TRBJ2-3; 9 bases are shared with TRBD2. Per germline, CDR1 SGHNT and CDR2 YYREEE (reference sequence). V shed 5 bases and J 5 bases; nucleotides not matched to a gene: 9. The CDR3 is 15 residues long. The DNA for the CDR3 is TGTGCCAGCAGACTTTGGGGACTAGCTAAAGATACGCAGTATTTT. Translation gives CASRLWGLAKDTQYF.

The chain has TRBV10-3 and TRBJ2-5; D not resolved. There are 15 residues in the CDR3. Trimming removed 2 bases at V and 4 bases at J, with 14 bases between. CDR1 is ENHRY and CDR2 is SYGVKD in the germline V gene. The CDR3 nucleotides are TGTGCCATCAGTGAGACAGACGCAAAAGGAGAGACCCAGTACTTC. Protein product: CAISETDAKGETQYF.

V gene TRBV19 combines with J gene TRBJ1-2, with a tentative D call TRBD1 (5 bases). Looked up from germline, CDR1 is LNHDA and CDR2 is SQIVND (reference sequence). The CDR3 loop spans 15 amino acids. The V end lost 5 bases, the J end lost 2 bases, and 15 bases lay between the germline ends. This CDR3 is CASSWSGRGNYGYTF. CDR3 sequence (DNA): TGTGCCAGTAGTTGGTCCGGCCGGGGGAACTATGGCTACACCTTC. The whole variable domain, filled in from reference TRBV19 and TRBJ1-2, reads DGGITQSPKYLFRKEGQNVTLSCEQNLNHDAMYWYRQDPGQGLRLIYYSQIVNDFQKGDIAEGYSVSREKKESFPLTVTSAQKNPTAFYLCASSWSGRGNYGYTFGSGTRLTVV.

The V and J genes are TRBV7-2 and TRBJ1-5, with a tentative D call TRBD1 (6 bases). Germline values: CDR1 SGHTA, CDR2 FQGNSA. The CDR3 is made up of 13 amino acids. Trimming cost V 5 bases and J 6 bases, with 11 bases left between them. The CDR3 spells CASSAQQGQPQHF. The CDR3 region has the DNA TGTGCCAGCAGCGCACAACAGGGTCAGCCCCAGCATTTT. Full variable domain (missing parts from reference TRBV7-2 and TRBJ1-5): GAGVSQSPSNKVTEKGKDVELRCDPISGHTALYWYRQSLGQGLEFLIYFQGNSAPDKSGLPSDRFSAERTGGSVSTLTIQRTQQEDSAVYLCASSAQQGQPQHFGDGTRLSIL.

A single count supports this clone. One end of the junction is discordant with germline, which a read error may explain. The gene calls are TRBV7-7 and TRBJ2-1; 10 nucleotides line up with TRBD2. Germline values: CDR1 SSHAT, CDR2 FNYEAQ (reference sequence). The CDR3 runs to 18 residues. CDR3 bases: TGTGCTAGCAGCAAAGCTCTAGCGGGGGTTGGTTCCTACAATGAGCAGTTCTTC. Translating gives CASSKALAGVGSYNEQFF.

The CDR3 protein is CAWINGGQETQYF. In DNA, the CDR3 is TGTGCCTGGATTAACGGGGGCCAAGAGACCCAGTACTTC. This sequence joins TRBV30 and TRBJ2-5; tentative D call: TRBD2 (6 bases). The V and J ends lost 4 bases and 1 base respectively, with 10 bases between them. The CDR3 totals 13 residues. Germline values: CDR1 GTSNPN, CDR2 SVGIG (reference sequence).

V and J are TRBV9 and TRBJ1-1, with D hard to call. The CDR3 loop spans 14 amino acids. V lost 0 bases and J 3 bases, leaving 9 bases between the germline ends. Germline CDR1 reads SGDLS; CDR2 reads YYNGEE. The CDR3 DNA is TGTGCCAGCAGCGTAGAACACAAAGACACTGAAGCTTTCTTT. It is translated as CASSVEHKDTEAFF. Full variable domain (outside the CDR3, taken from reference TRBV9 and TRBJ1-1): DSGVTQTPKHLITATGQRVTLRCSPRSGDLSVYWYQQSLDQGLQFLIQYYNGEERAKGNILERFSAQQFPDLHSELNLSSLELGDSALYFCASSVEHKDTEAFFGQGTRLTVV.

The chain uses TRBV28 and TRBJ1-2; 7 nucleotides agree with TRBD1. Losses at the gene ends were 6 bases for V and 4 bases for J; bases not matched to a gene: 8. The CDR3 runs to 14 residues. Germline V CDR1 and CDR2: MDHEN, SYDVKM. This chain's CDR3 is CASSQGGRSYGYTF. The CDR3 DNA reads as TGTGCCAGCAGCCAGGGGGGAAGGTCCTATGGCTACACCTTC.

This chain uses TRBV6-5 with TRBJ1-1; D perhaps matches TRBD1 (5 bases). Germline V gene data show CDR1 as MNHEY and CDR2 as SVGAGI. The CDR3 is 13 amino acids. V was trimmed by 5 bases and J by 6 bases, leaving 13 bases between them. CDR3 coding DNA: TGTGCCAGCAGTCCCCTCCGACAGTCTGAAGCTTTCTTT. Translated: CASSPLRQSEAFF.

The J gene is TRBJ1-4, the V gene TRBV4-1; D is ambiguous. V lost 0 bases to trimming and J lost 7 bases, with 9 bases between them. This CDR3 comprises 14 residues. CDR1 MGHRA and CDR2 YSYEKL come from the germline V gene. The CDR3 nucleotides are TGCGCCAGCAGCCAAGATACGGGGATTGAAAAACTGTTTTTT. Translating it yields CASSQDTGIEKLFF.

The V and J genes are TRBV30 and TRBJ2-5, with 9 bases aligning to TRBD2. CDR1 is GTSNPN, CDR2 SVGIG, per germline (reference sequence). Trimming at V came to 5 bases and at J to 5 bases, leaving 3 bases not matched to a gene. CDR3 size: 12 residues. CDR3 region: CAWGAGGETQYF. The CDR3 region has the DNA TGTGCCTGGGGTGCGGGGGGGGAGACCCAGTACTTC.

J is TRBJ1-6 and V is TRBV6-5; tentative D call: TRBD1 (6 bases). V dropped 6 bases and J dropped 8 bases, with 11 bases sitting between them. Per germline, CDR1 MNHEY and CDR2 SVGAGI. The CDR3 is 13 amino acids. Written as DNA, the CDR3 is TGTGCCAGCAGCAGGACAGCGCATTCACCCCTCCACTTT. Protein product: CASSRTAHSPLHF.

This chain uses TRBV4-3 with TRBJ1-2; D is unresolved. The CDR3 totals 13 residues. Trimming took 0 bases from V and 6 from J, leaving 8 bases between them. Looked up from germline, CDR1 is LGHNA and CDR2 is YSLEER. CDR3 nucleotides: TGCGCCAGCAGCCAAGAGGGCGCTGATGGCTACACCTTC. It yields the protein CASSQEGADGYTF.

This chain's CDR3 is CASSEAPAYSNQPQHF. CDR3 DNA: TGTGCCAGCAGTGAAGCGCCTGCGTATAGCAATCAGCCCCAGCATTTT. The V and J genes are TRBV6-1 and TRBJ1-5; no firm D call. Trimming stripped 0 bases from V and 0 bases from J, with 9 bases between. Per the germline V gene, CDR1 is MNHNS and CDR2 is SASEGT. The CDR3 is 16 amino acids.

V is TRBV28 and J is TRBJ1-5; unclear D gene. V was shortened by 5 bases and J by 3 bases, with 17 bases between the two germline ends. Germline assignment: CDR1 MDHEN and CDR2 SYDVKM. CDR3 length equals 16 residues. This chain's CDR3 is CASSPLGHRDNQPQHF. The CDR3 region has the DNA TGTGCCAGCAGTCCGCTGGGCCACAGAGACAATCAGCCCCAGCATTTT.

Comments on this clone: Other DNA sequences within the sample encode an identical CDR3. This chain uses TRBV27 with TRBJ2-7, with 9 bases identical to TRBD1. There are 14 residues in the CDR3. V lost 2 bases to trimming and J lost 4 bases; unmatched junction nucleotides: 3. Germline loops: CDR1 MNHEY, CDR2 SMNVEV (reference sequence). The CDR3, as DNA: TGTGCCAGCAGTTTAAGACAGGGGGGTTACGAGCAGTACTTC. Translated, it gives CASSLRQGGYEQYF.